The 8 T cell receptor beta chains presented below share a single source sample, sequenced in a study of blood T cell repertoires in COVID-19. The protocol was immunoSEQ multiplex PCR, while the TCRdb copy is restricted to in-frame clones and leaves out a portion. The sample contains roughly 500,000 clones, roughly 89% of which appear only once. The sequencing input was peripheral blood. These receptors were obtained from a young man with COVID-19, enrolled during active disease.

The chain links TRBV5-1 to TRBJ2-7; 15 nucleotides match TRBD2. Germline CDR1 reads SGHRS; CDR2 reads YFSETQ. Trimming removed 0 bases from V and 6 bases from J; junction bases left unmatched: 13. The length of the CDR3 is 19 residues. The CDR3 DNA sequence: TGCGCCAGCAGCTTGGACCGGACTAGCGGGAGGGCCGGTTCTTTCGAGCAGTACTTC. Translation gives CASSLDRTSGRAGSFEQYF. Full variable domain (rest looked up from reference TRBV5-1 and TRBJ2-7): KAGVTQTPRYLIKTRGQQVTLSCSPISGHRSVSWYQQTPGQGLQFLFEYFSETQRNKGNFPGRFSGRQFSNSRSEMNVSTLELGDSALYLCASSLDRTSGRAGSFEQYFGPGTRLTVT.

The chain combines TRBV19 with TRBJ1-1; tentatively, D is TRBD1 (5 bases). Trimming left V 6 bases short and J 1 base short, with 15 bases between. The CDR3 extends over 15 amino acids. CDR1 is LNHDA and CDR2 is SQIVND in the germline V gene (reference sequence). The CDR3 protein is CASSSWGVGNTEAFF. The CDR3 DNA reads TGTGCCAGTAGCTCCTGGGGGGTAGGGAACACTGAAGCTTTCTTT.

J is TRBJ1-5 and V is TRBV7-2, with D perhaps TRBD1 (5 bases). Germline CDR1 reads SGHTA; CDR2 reads FQGNSA. Trimming shortened V by 4 bases and J by 2 bases, and 12 bases separated the two germline ends. This CDR3 comprises 15 residues. As DNA, the CDR3 is TGTGCCAGCAGCTGGGGCAGGGTCGGCAATCAGCCCCAGCATTTT. This sequence encodes CASSWGRVGNQPQHF.

V is TRBV15 and J is TRBJ2-7; maybe TRBD1 (6 bases). Trimming pared 4 bases from V and 8 bases from J, leaving 12 bases between. Germline V CDR1 and CDR2: LNHNV, YYDKDF (reference sequence). The CDR3 is 12 residues long. CDR3 in amino acids: CATSNFRGQQYF. CDR3 nucleotides: TGTGCCACCAGCAACTTCAGGGGACAGCAGTACTTC. The full variable domain, its missing parts supplied by reference TRBV15 and TRBJ2-7, is DAMVIQNPRYQVTQFGKPVTLSCSQTLNHNVMYWYQQKSSQAPKLLFHYYDKDFNNEADTPDNFQSRRPNTSFCFLDIRSPGLGDTAMYLCATSNFRGQQYFGPGTRLTVT.

The chain couples TRBV2 to TRBJ1-5; D is possibly TRBD1 (6 bases). CDR3 length equals 13 residues. V was pared by 4 bases and J by 4 bases, with 8 bases between. Germline V CDR1 and CDR2: SNHLY, FYNNEI. Written as DNA, the CDR3 is TGTGCCAGCAGTGCAGGACAGAATCAGCCCCAGCATTTT. This codes for CASSAGQNQPQHF.

The V gene is TRBV19, the J gene TRBJ2-1; D is undetermined. Trimming left V 2 bases short and J 9 bases short, with 11 bases between. CDR3 size: 13 residues. In germline, CDR1 is LNHDA, CDR2 SQIVND (reference sequence). CDR3 nucleotides: TGTGCCAGTAGTATATCGCTACTTCTTGAGCAGTTCTTC. Its translation: CASSISLLLEQFF. Complete variable domain (other parts from reference TRBV19 and TRBJ2-1): DGGITQSPKYLFRKEGQNVTLSCEQNLNHDAMYWYRQDPGQGLRLIYYSQIVNDFQKGDIAEGYSVSREKKESFPLTVTSAQKNPTAFYLCASSISLLLEQFFGPGTRLTVL.

The chain recombines TRBV18 with TRBJ2-7; 8 bases align to TRBD2. Unmatched junction bases numbered 9, after V lost 2 bases and J lost 3 bases. Germline V gene data show CDR1 as KGHSH and CDR2 as LQKENI. The CDR3 has 16 amino acids. CDR3 sequence (DNA): TGTGCCAGCTCACCATCAGCTAGCGGGCTTAGCTACGAGCAGTACTTC. It yields the protein CASSPSASGLSYEQYF.

This clone appeared once. This sequence joins TRBV20-1 and TRBJ2-2, with 10 bases aligning to TRBD2. Germline CDR1 is DFQATT and CDR2 is SNEGSKA (reference sequence). The CDR3 is 16 residues long. V dropped 3 bases and J dropped 0; count of bases not matched to a gene: 4. CDR3 nucleotides: TGCAGTGCTAGTCTAGCGGGGGCCTCGAACACCGGGGAGCTGTTTTTT. This encodes CSASLAGASNTGELFF.